The rows below give T cell receptor beta chains drawn from one sample of a study of shared clonotypes between healthy human individuals. The data were produced by immunoSEQ multiplex PCR, yet TCRdb's version contains in-frame clones alone and is incomplete. The sample yields approximately 180,000 clones, 85% to 95% seen once. Sequencing used naive CD4+ T cells sorted from blood. These receptor sequences come from a woman aged 25 to 39 in good health. Each CDR3 is given with its conserved first and last residue. A D gene is named only where the DNA matches it firmly. Part of the rows lack a size; the others show once, few, many or a class for expanded clones.

V gene	D gene	clone size	J gene	CDR3 protein	CDR3 DNA
TRBV5-1	TRBD2	NA	TRBJ2-1	CASSLAGGSSYNEQFF	TGCGCCAGCAGCTTGGCGGGAGGGTCCTCCTACAATGAGCAGTTCTTC
TRBV27	TRBD1	once	TRBJ2-7	CASSTAGTGVAEQYF	TGTGCCAGCAGTACCGCCGGGACAGGGGTCGCCGAGCAGTACTTC
TRBV28	NA	NA	TRBJ2-7	CASSLLGRGGYEQYF	TGTGCCAGCAGTTTACTCGGCAGGGGAGGGTACGAGCAGTACTTC
TRBV21-1	NA	NA	TRBJ1-3	CAFDRVGNTIYF	TGTGCCTTTGACAGGGTCGGAAACACCATATATTTT
TRBV28	NA	NA	TRBJ2-7	CASSPATEQGYEQYF	TGTGCCAGCAGCCCGGCGACAGAGCAAGGGTACGAGCAGTACTTC
TRBV27	TRBD1	NA	TRBJ2-7	CASRDRVITYEQYF	TGTGCCAGCAGAGACAGGGTGATAACCTACGAGCAGTACTTC
TRBV6-5	NA	NA	TRBJ2-7	CASSYSGGGSYEQYF	TGTGCCAGCAGTTACTCGGGGGGCGGTTCTTACGAGCAGTACTTC
TRBV4-2	NA	NA	TRBJ1-1	CASSQAHTEGAAFF	TGTGCCAGCAGCCAAGCCCATACAGAGGGTGCGGCTTTCTTT
TRBV28	NA	NA	TRBJ1-3	CASSPWGISGNTIYF	TGTGCCAGCAGCCCATGGGGGATCTCTGGAAACACCATATATTTT
TRBV18	NA	NA	TRBJ1-4	CASSPDGGSEKLFF	TGTGCCAGCTCACCAGACGGGGGCAGTGAAAAACTGTTTTTT
TRBV6-5	TRBD1	NA	TRBJ1-5	CASSDGQGMMAQHF	TGTGCCAGCAGTGACGGACAGGGAATGATGGCCCAGCATTTT
TRBV7-8	TRBD1	once	TRBJ1-2	CASSSNRDRGSNYGYTF	TGTGCCAGCAGCTCAAACCGGGACAGGGGCTCTAACTATGGCTACACCTTC
TRBV25-1	NA	NA	TRBJ1-1	CASSSGLHTEAFF	TGTGCCAGCAGTTCAGGGCTGCACACTGAAGCTTTCTTT
TRBV20-1	NA	NA	TRBJ2-3	CSAFFDTQYF	TGCAGTGCTTTTTTCGATACGCAGTATTTT
TRBV29-1	NA	NA	TRBJ1-1	CSVDGTEAFF	TGCAGCGTTGACGGCACTGAAGCTTTCTTT
TRBV28	TRBD1	NA	TRBJ1-5	CASSPQQGAHQPQHF	TGTGCCAGCAGCCCCCAACAGGGGGCACATCAGCCCCAGCATTTT
TRBV28	NA	NA	TRBJ2-7	CASSLWARRSYEQYF	TGTGCCAGCAGTTTATGGGCCAGGCGATCCTACGAGCAGTACTTC
TRBV4-1	NA	NA	TRBJ2-7	CASSRTGGNSYEQYF	TGCGCCAGCAGCCGAACGGGGGGCAACTCCTACGAGCAGTACTTC
TRBV6-6	TRBD1	few	TRBJ1-4	CASSTGTGREKLFF	TGTGCCAGCAGTACCGGGACAGGGCGAGAAAAACTGTTTTTT
TRBV28	NA	few	TRBJ2-7	CASSFGGMVEEQYF	TGTGCCAGCAGTTTTGGGGGTATGGTCGAAGAGCAGTACTTC
TRBV2	NA	NA	TRBJ1-1	CASRGFSRTEAFF	TGTGCCAGCAGGGGGTTTTCCAGGACTGAAGCTTTCTTT
TRBV19	TRBD2	NA	TRBJ2-7	CASSTMGGASSYEQYF	TGTGCCAGTAGTACTATGGGAGGGGCCAGCTCCTACGAGCAGTACTTC
TRBV5-5	NA	NA	TRBJ2-7	CASSLLTYEQYF	TGTGCCAGCAGCTTGCTCACCTACGAGCAGTACTTC
TRBV5-6	NA	NA	TRBJ1-4	CASSFTETNEKLFF	TGTGCCAGCAGCTTTACGGAAACTAATGAAAAACTGTTTTTT
TRBV29-1	NA	NA	TRBJ1-4	CSVEEGGSEKLFF	TGCAGCGTTGAGGAAGGGGGATCTGAAAAACTGTTTTTT
TRBV6-6	NA	NA	TRBJ2-2	CASRSQARGDTGELFF	TGTGCCAGCAGGTCCCAGGCACGAGGGGACACCGGGGAGCTGTTTTTT
TRBV6-5	NA	NA	TRBJ2-7	CASSYRRPYEQYF	TGTGCCAGCAGTTACCGAAGGCCTTACGAGCAGTACTTC
TRBV7-8	NA	NA	TRBJ2-1	CASSLGPFRGGGPMNEQFF	TGTGCCAGCAGCTTAGGTCCTTTTAGAGGGGGAGGGCCGATGAATGAGCAGTTCTTC
TRBV18	NA	few	TRBJ2-7	CASSPGSYEQYF	TGTGCCAGCTCACCGGGCTCCTACGAGCAGTACTTC
TRBV2	TRBD2	NA	TRBJ2-1	CASSETTSANYNEQFF	TGTGCCAGCAGTGAAACGACTAGCGCCAACTACAATGAGCAGTTCTTC
TRBV7-2	TRBD2	NA	TRBJ2-7	CASSLRGGNSYEQYF	TGTGCCAGCAGCCTTCGGGGGGGCAACTCCTACGAGCAGTACTTC
TRBV9	NA	NA	TRBJ2-2	CASSAEPGELFF	TGTGCCAGCAGCGCCGAGCCCGGGGAGCTGTTTTTT
TRBV28	NA	NA	TRBJ1-2	CASSSFRLDGYTF	TGTGCCAGCAGTTCCTTCCGCCTGGATGGCTACACCTTC
TRBV5-1	TRBD1	NA	TRBJ1-5	CASSQTGVGNQPQHF	TGCGCCAGCAGCCAAACAGGGGTTGGCAATCAGCCCCAGCATTTT
TRBV7-5	NA	NA	TRBJ2-7	CASSLNVGTGGYEQYF	TGTGCCAGCAGCTTGAATGTCGGGACAGGGGGCTACGAGCAGTACTTC
TRBV18	NA	NA	TRBJ1-5	CASSPTGLGQPQHF	TGTGCCAGCTCACCCACAGGGTTAGGGCAGCCCCAGCATTTT
TRBV7-9	NA	NA	TRBJ1-1	CASSTSLGGLMNTEAFF	TGTGCCAGCAGCACTTCGCTAGGGGGGCTTATGAACACTGAAGCTTTCTTT
TRBV6-1	NA	NA	TRBJ2-7	CASTGGTLRVGQDF	TGTGCCAGCACAGGGGGGACCCTACGCGTCGGGCAGGACTTC
TRBV5-1	TRBD2	NA	TRBJ2-7	CASSRTSGTKKSSYEQYF	TGCGCCAGCAGCCGGACTAGCGGGACCAAAAAGAGCTCCTACGAGCAGTACTTC
TRBV4-1	TRBD2	NA	TRBJ2-3	CASSQDVSFGGADTQYF	TGCGCCAGCAGCCAAGATGTAAGCTTCGGGGGGGCAGATACGCAGTATTTT
TRBV6-6	TRBD2	NA	TRBJ2-7	CASRRKREVYEQYF	TGTGCCAGCAGACGCAAGCGGGAGGTCTACGAGCAGTACTTC
TRBV6-6	TRBD1	NA	TRBJ1-4	CASDEGTAAEKLFF	TGTGCCAGCGACGAAGGGACAGCTGCCGAAAAACTGTTTTTT
TRBV11-3	NA	once	TRBJ2-1	CASSLGLRDRPDNEQFF	TGTGCCAGCAGCTTAGGGCTGAGAGACAGGCCCGACAATGAGCAGTTCTTC
TRBV10-3	TRBD1	NA	TRBJ1-2	CATSDRDRFQYGYTF	TGTGCCACGAGCGATCGGGACAGGTTTCAATATGGCTACACCTTC
TRBV18	NA	NA	TRBJ1-1	CASRPGGSNTEAFF	TGTGCCAGCCGACCCGGAGGGAGCAACACTGAAGCTTTCTTT
TRBV18	TRBD2	NA	TRBJ2-3	CASSPTSGTTDTQYF	TGTGCCAGCTCACCGACTAGCGGTACCACAGATACGCAGTATTTT
TRBV5-1	TRBD1	NA	TRBJ2-7	CASSLAPGQGAYEQYF	TGCGCCAGCAGCTTGGCCCCGGGACAGGGGGCCTACGAGCAGTACTTC
TRBV27	TRBD1	NA	TRBJ1-3	CASSLGADRPRAGNTIYF	TGTGCCAGCAGTCTAGGCGCGGACAGGCCAAGAGCTGGAAACACCATATATTTT
TRBV19	NA	NA	TRBJ2-3	CASSIRTDTQYF	TGTGCCAGTAGTATAAGGACAGATACGCAGTATTTT
TRBV5-1	TRBD1	NA	TRBJ2-5	CASSRRGRGETQYF	TGCGCCAGCAGCCGCAGGGGGCGCGGAGAGACCCAGTACTTC
TRBV13	NA	once	TRBJ2-7	CASSPWHLSYEQYF	TGTGCCAGCAGCCCCTGGCACCTCTCCTACGAGCAGTACTTC
TRBV2	NA	NA	TRBJ1-3	CASSDEAFAGNTIYF	TGTGCCAGCAGTGATGAGGCATTCGCTGGAAACACCATATATTTT
TRBV27	NA	NA	TRBJ2-7	CASSLSIIRYRSYEQYF	TGTGCCAGCAGTTTATCGATAATTCGCTACAGAAGTTACGAGCAGTACTTC
TRBV12-2	NA	NA	TRBJ2-7	CASRLGPGQSGLAGGHEQYF	TGTGCAAGTCGCTTAGGGCCGGGACAGAGCGGACTAGCGGGAGGGCACGAGCAGTACTTC
TRBV6-1	TRBD1	NA	TRBJ2-7	CASRGDTTGGREQYF	TGTGCCAGCCGAGGGGACACAACAGGGGGCCGCGAGCAGTACTTC
TRBV9	NA	NA	TRBJ1-4	CASSVGQEVEKLFF	TGTGCCAGCAGCGTAGGTCAGGAGGTTGAAAAACTGTTTTTT
TRBV5-1	NA	NA	TRBJ1-3	CASSFGTVGNTIYF	TGCGCCAGCAGCTTTGGGACCGTAGGAAACACCATATATTTT